One sample yielded the 15 T cell receptor beta chains listed below, sequenced in a study of Ad26.COV2.S vaccination and SARS-CoV-2 variants. Only in-frame clones appear in the TCRdb table, and some are missing; sequencing was by immunoSEQ multiplex PCR. Found here are over 100,000 clones, less than 85% of them singletons; the top ten hold roughly 17%. The starting material was peripheral blood, obtained after recovery from COVID-19. Source of these receptors: a human donor who had recovered from COVID-19.

This rearrangement joins TRBV24-1 to TRBJ1-2; tentative D call: TRBD1 (6 bases). V dropped 0 bases and J dropped 6 bases, with 10 bases sitting between them. Germline CDR1 reads KGHDR; CDR2 reads SFDVKD. The length of the CDR3 is 14 residues. CDR3 in DNA: TGTGCCACCAGTGATTTGGACAGGATGAATGGCTACACCTTC. Its translation: CATSDLDRMNGYTF.

J is TRBJ2-7 and V is TRBV11-2; 7 nucleotides agree with TRBD1. Germline CDR1 and CDR2: SGHAT and FQNNGV. The V and J ends lost 5 bases and 6 bases, in that order; junction bases with no gene match: 10. CDR3 length: 14 amino acids. CDR3 bases: TGTGCCAGCAGCCCCGTGACGACAGGGAGCGAGCAGTACTTC. This sequence encodes CASSPVTTGSEQYF.

This clone was observed a few times. The chain joins TRBV30 to TRBJ2-2, with TRBD1 matching over 8 bases. Germline values: CDR1 GTSNPN, CDR2 SVGIG (reference sequence). V shed 8 bases and J 6 bases; nucleotides not matched to a gene: 2. The CDR3 sequence is 11 residues long. The CDR3 region is CAGQGPGELFF. The CDR3, as DNA: TGTGCCGGACAGGGTCCCGGGGAGCTGTTTTTT.

CDR3 loop: CASSWTTVLYGYTF. Written as DNA, the CDR3 is TGTGCCAGCAGTTGGACGACAGTGCTCTATGGCTACACCTTC. The V gene is TRBV28, the J gene TRBJ1-2, with D possibly TRBD1 on 5 matching bases. The germline V gene encodes CDR1 MDHEN and CDR2 SYDVKM. Trimming removed 4 bases from V and 4 bases from J, with 13 bases in between. The CDR3 extends over 14 amino acids.

The DNA for the CDR3 is TGTGCCAGTACGGAAACGGACCCCCCGGCCATTCAGTACTTC. Translating gives CASTETDPPAIQYF. The chain couples TRBV19 to TRBJ2-4; the D is unclear. CDR3 length: 14 residues. V shed 7 bases and J shed 9 bases, with 19 bases lying between them. In germline, CDR1 is LNHDA, CDR2 SQIVND (reference sequence). The variable domain in full, with the rest retrieved from reference TRBV19 and TRBJ2-4, is DGGITQSPKYLFRKEGQNVTLSCEQNLNHDAMYWYRQDPGQGLRLIYYSQIVNDFQKGDIAEGYSVSREKKESFPLTVTSAQKNPTAFYLCASTETDPPAIQYFGAGTRLSVL.

The chain uses TRBV3-1 (or the pseudogene TRBV3-2) and TRBJ1-2, with D maybe TRBD1 (5 bases). The CDR3 loop spans 16 amino acids. With 1 base removed from V and 7 bases from J, the gap between germline ends came to 19 bases. Germline CDR1 LGHDT, CDR2 YNNKEL (reference sequence). The CDR3 DNA follows: TGTGCCAGCAGCCAAGCAATAATTGGGGCCCCTGGTGGCTACACCTTC. Translation gives CASSQAIIGAPGGYTF.

The J gene is TRBJ2-3, the V gene TRBV2; D perhaps matches TRBD2 (7 bases). The CDR3 totals 15 residues. CDR1 SNHLY and CDR2 FYNNEI come from the germline V gene. V lost 7 bases, J lost 3 bases, and 17 bases lay in between. The CDR3 spells CASNRGAGATDTQYF. CDR3 DNA sequence: TGTGCCAGCAACCGTGGGGCGGGGGCTACAGATACGCAGTATTTT.

The chain has TRBV7-6 and TRBJ2-5; 8 bases align to TRBD1. The CDR3 length is 16 residues. The trim removed 4 bases at V and 5 bases at J, leaving 12 bases unmatched. Per the germline V gene, CDR1 is SGHVS and CDR2 is FNYEAQ. The CDR3 protein is CASSSQDRAISETQYF. The CDR3 DNA follows: TGTGCCAGCAGCTCCCAGGACAGGGCTATCTCGGAGACCCAGTACTTC.

J is TRBJ1-5 and V is TRBV6-5; no clear D gene. The length of the CDR3 is 15 residues. V lost 1 base and J 0 bases, leaving 7 bases between the germline ends. Germline assignment: CDR1 MNHEY and CDR2 SVGAGI. DNA for the CDR3: TGTGCCAGCAGTTACTTTACAGATAGCAATCAGCCCCAGCATTTT. Its protein product is CASSYFTDSNQPQHF.

The rearrangement uses TRBV28 and TRBJ2-5, with D tentatively TRBD1 (6 bases). V dropped 5 bases and J dropped 5 bases, with 15 bases sitting between them. Germline loops: CDR1 MDHEN, CDR2 SYDVKM. The CDR3 has 14 amino acids. CDR3 loop: CASSDNRVGETQYF. CDR3 sequence (DNA): TGTGCCAGCAGTGACAACAGGGTGGGGGAGACCCAGTACTTC.

This chain joins TRBV5-1 and TRBJ2-4; either TRBD1 or TRBD2 may fit D (6 bases each). This CDR3 region has 15 residues. Germline-derived CDR1 and CDR2 are SGHRS and YFSETQ. Trimming stripped 8 bases from V and 12 bases from J, with 27 bases between. In DNA form, the CDR3 reads TGCGCCAGAGGGGGTGGGCGAGGACCAGGGGAGGATCAGTACTTC. Residues: CARGGGRGPGEDQYF.

This clone was seen just once. V and J are TRBV10-2 and TRBJ1-6, with a possible D match to TRBD1 (5 bases). Trimming stripped 1 base from V and 4 bases from J, with 8 bases between. The germline CDR1 and CDR2 sequences are WSHSY and SAAADI. The CDR3 consists of 15 residues. The CDR3: CASSEWGLYNSPLHF. The CDR3 DNA reads as TGCGCCAGCAGTGAGTGGGGACTGTATAATTCACCCCTCCACTTT.

V is TRBV7-9 and J is TRBJ1-2, with D possibly matching TRBD1 (5 bases). This CDR3 contains 13 residues. The germline CDR1 and CDR2 sequences are SEHNR and FQNEAQ (reference sequence). V lost 6 bases to trimming and J lost 8 bases, with 16 bases between them. In DNA form, the CDR3 reads TGTGCCAGCAGTCGGGACGGGGTGGGAGGCTACACCTTC. It encodes CASSRDGVGGYTF.

The chain joins TRBV6-6 to TRBJ2-1; perhaps D is TRBD1 or TRBD2 (5 bases each). V was trimmed by 2 bases and J by 8 bases, leaving 7 bases between them. Germline CDR1 and CDR2: MNHNY and SVGAGI (reference sequence). The CDR3 totals 12 residues. CDR3 sequence reads: CASSYGTDEQFF. CDR3 bases: TGTGCCAGCAGTTACGGGACGGATGAGCAGTTCTTC.

This clone was counted only a few times. The chain uses TRBV15 and TRBJ1-1; D is unresolved. This CDR3 is built from 13 residues. Germline loops: CDR1 LNHNV, CDR2 YYDKDF (reference sequence). Trimming stripped 0 bases from V and 7 bases from J, with 9 bases between. CDR3 coding DNA: TGTGCCACCAGCAGAGAACGAACAATTGAAGCTTTCTTT. Translation: CATSRERTIEAFF. Using reference TRBV15 and TRBJ1-1 for the parts outside the CDR3, the full variable domain is DAMVIQNPRYQVTQFGKPVTLSCSQTLNHNVMYWYQQKSSQAPKLLFHYYDKDFNNEADTPDNFQSRRPNTSFCFLDIRSPGLGDTAMYLCATSRERTIEAFFGQGTRLTVV.